Below are 31 T cell receptor beta chains sequenced from a single sample in a study of blood T cell repertoires in COVID-19. The repertoire was sequenced with immunoSEQ multiplex PCR; TCRdb's copy has only in-frame clones and lacks some. The sample carries around 78,000 clones, 70% to 90% recorded once. Specimen: peripheral blood. The receptors come from a man between 70 and 80 years old with active or convalescent COVID-19.

The chain carries TRBV6-2 or TRBV6-3 and TRBJ2-7; a possible D gene is TRBD1 (6 bases). V was pared by 5 bases and J by 3 bases, with 14 bases between. The CDR3 loop spans 14 amino acids. In germline, CDR1 is MNHEY, CDR2 SVGEGT. Written as DNA, the CDR3 is TGTGCCAGCAGTGTGATCGCCAGGGGCTACGAGCAGTACTTC. Its translation is CASSVIARGYEQYF.

The J gene is TRBJ1-5, the V gene TRBV2, with TRBD1 matching 8 bases. Germline trimming cut 5 bases from V and 4 bases from J; bases unmatched to any gene: 7. The germline V gene has CDR1 SNHLY and CDR2 FYNNEI. CDR3 length: 15 amino acids. Here the CDR3 DNA reads TGTGCCAGCAGTCCACGGACAGGGAAAAATCAGCCCCAGCATTTT. Its translation: CASSPRTGKNQPQHF.

This rearrangement joins TRBV28 to TRBJ1-4, with 8 bases lining up with TRBD1. The junction had 7 bases not matched to a gene; V was cut back by 6 bases and J by 7 bases. CDR1 and CDR2 (germline): MDHEN, SYDVKM. This CDR3 region has 14 residues. CDR3 sequence reads: CASRSSGTGEKLFF. CDR3 DNA sequence: TGTGCCAGCAGATCAAGTGGGACAGGTGAAAAACTGTTTTTT.

This rearrangement joins TRBV6-4 to TRBJ2-3; 7 bases fit TRBD1. Germline V lookup: CDR1 MRHNA, CDR2 SNTAGT. There are 15 residues in the CDR3. Trimming cost V 4 bases and J 0 bases; bases outside gene matches: 4. The CDR3 reads CASSAGDSSTDTQYF. Written as DNA, the CDR3 is TGTGCCAGCAGTGCTGGGGACAGTAGCACAGATACGCAGTATTTT.

The chain combines TRBV6-5 with TRBJ1-6; 7 bases match TRBD1. Germline CDR1 MNHEY, CDR2 SVGAGI. Losses at the gene ends were 5 bases for V and 7 bases for J; bases not matched to a gene: 5. This CDR3 contains 14 residues. This CDR3 is CASSKTGSNSPLHF. CDR3 sequence (DNA): TGTGCCAGCAGTAAGACAGGGTCAAATTCACCCCTCCACTTT.

The chain combines TRBV28 with TRBJ2-5; TRBD1 matches at 7 bases. Trimming at V came to 4 bases and at J to 1 base, leaving 6 bases not matched to a gene. This CDR3 is built from 15 residues. Per germline, CDR1 MDHEN and CDR2 SYDVKM. CDR3 sequence: CASSSRGTAQETQYF. In nucleotides, the CDR3 is TGTGCCAGCAGTTCTCGTGGGACAGCCCAAGAGACCCAGTACTTC.

The chain has TRBV29-1 and TRBJ2-5; a weak D match, TRBD1 (6 bases). CDR3 length equals 14 residues. CDR1 is SQVTM and CDR2 is ANQGSEA in the germline V gene. The CDR3 coding sequence is TGCAGGGATGCGGGCAGGGGAATCAGAGAGACCCAGTACTTC. Protein sequence: CRDAGRGIRETQYF. Supplemented by reference TRBV29-1 and TRBJ2-5, the full variable domain reads SAVISQKPSRDICQRGTSLTIQCQVDSQVTMMFWYRQQPGQSLTLIATANQGSEATYESGFVIDKFPISRPNLTFSTLTVSNMSPEDSSIYLCRDAGRGIRETQYFGPGTRLLVL.

This chain joins TRBV29-1 and TRBJ2-7, with TRBD1 identical over 12 bases. The CDR3 sequence is 14 residues long. Germline values: CDR1 SQVTM, CDR2 ANQGSEA. J lost 9 bases, V lost 8 bases, and 14 bases had no gene match. CDR3 nucleotide sequence: TGCAGCACCAGCCGTGGGACAGGGGGCGAGGCGCAGTACTTC. This encodes CSTSRGTGGEAQYF.

V usage is TRBV7-2 and J usage is TRBJ1-5; D unclear. The length of the CDR3 is 14 residues. Between the trimmed V and J ends, which lost 2 bases and 6 bases, there was a span of 11 bases. CDR1 SGHTA and CDR2 FQGNSA come from the germline V gene. The CDR3 DNA reads TGTGCCAGCAGCTTACTCCCCATGGCTCAGCCCCAGCATTTT. Translation: CASSLLPMAQPQHF.

The genes are TRBV10-2 and TRBJ1-6; 10 bases are shared with TRBD1. J lost 7 bases, V lost 8 bases, and 20 bases had no gene match. There are 19 residues in the CDR3. CDR1 and CDR2 (germline): WSHSY, SAAADI. CDR3: CASESTGTGAQSGNSPLHF. The CDR3 DNA reads as TGCGCCAGCGAGAGCACCGGGACAGGGGCCCAGAGCGGGAATTCACCCCTCCACTTT.

The genes are TRBV4-1 and TRBJ1-5; 7 bases map to TRBD1. Germline V gene lookup returns CDR1 MGHRA and CDR2 YSYEKL. The trim removed 1 base at V and 5 bases at J, leaving 5 bases unmatched. The CDR3 sequence is 15 residues long. Written as DNA, the CDR3 is TGCGCCAGCAGCCAAGGGACAGGCAGGGATCAGCCCCAGCATTTT. This translates into CASSQGTGRDQPQHF.

The chain joins TRBV28 to TRBJ1-6; 9 nucleotides line up with TRBD1. The CDR3 length is 14 residues. V shed 5 bases, J shed 10 bases, and the junction held 6 bases outside the gene matches. The germline V gene has CDR1 MDHEN and CDR2 SYDVKM. The CDR3 loop is CASSPGQGLSPLHF. In nucleotides, the CDR3 is TGTGCCAGCAGTCCCGGACAGGGGTTATCACCCCTCCACTTT.

In its sample, this clone was seen once. The V and J genes are TRBV6-1 and TRBJ2-7; maybe TRBD1 (5 bases). The V end lost 2 bases, the J end lost 9 bases, and 14 bases lay between the germline ends. Germline-derived CDR1 and CDR2 are MNHNS and SASEGT. The CDR3 sequence is 13 residues long. The CDR3 sequence: CASSEFGQGPQYF. Here the CDR3 DNA reads TGTGCCAGCAGTGAATTTGGGCAGGGCCCGCAGTACTTC.

This chain uses TRBV9 with TRBJ1-4; weak D call: TRBD1 (6 bases). Germline lookup yields CDR1 SGDLS and CDR2 YYNGEE. Trimming removed 5 bases at V and 5 bases at J, with 16 bases between. The CDR3 is 15 residues long. CDR3 DNA: TGTGCCAGCAGTCCCCCGGGGGGGGGCAATGAAAAACTGTTTTTT. Amino acid sequence: CASSPPGGGNEKLFF.

With respect to this clone: The same CDR3 arises from other DNA sequences in this sample as well. The chain has TRBV19 and TRBJ1-2; perhaps TRBD1 as D (5 bases). V lost 9 bases to trimming and J lost 4 bases, with 15 bases between them. There are 13 residues in the CDR3. CDR1 LNHDA and CDR2 SQIVND come from the germline V gene (reference sequence). This CDR3 is CASGDRDSYGYTF. Here the CDR3 DNA reads TGTGCCAGCGGCGACCGGGACTCCTATGGCTACACCTTC. The variable domain in full, with the rest retrieved from reference TRBV19 and TRBJ1-2, is DGGITQSPKYLFRKEGQNVTLSCEQNLNHDAMYWYRQDPGQGLRLIYYSQIVNDFQKGDIAEGYSVSREKKESFPLTVTSAQKNPTAFYLCASGDRDSYGYTFGSGTRLTVV.

This clone was seen a handful of times. The V and J genes are TRBV30 and TRBJ2-7; 9 bases are shared with TRBD2. V lost 0 bases to trimming and J lost 6 bases; unmatched junction nucleotides: 3. The CDR3 extends over 13 amino acids. Germline V CDR1 and CDR2: GTSNPN, SVGIG (reference sequence). The CDR3 coding sequence is TGTGCCTGGAGTGTTAGCGGGAGTACCGAGCAGTACTTC. Amino acids: CAWSVSGSTEQYF.

The chain employs TRBV5-1 and TRBJ2-1; D is perhaps TRBD2 (6 bases). CDR3 size: 14 residues. Per germline, CDR1 SGHRS and CDR2 YFSETQ. V lost 5 bases, J lost 6 bases, and 15 bases lay in between. The CDR3 DNA is TGCGCCAGCAGTAGGGACTCAGCCTCCAATGAGCAGTTCTTC. It is translated as CASSRDSASNEQFF.

The chain links TRBV3-1 (or the pseudogene TRBV3-2) to TRBJ1-1; D unclear. The CDR3 is made up of 15 amino acids. Between the trimmed V and J ends, which lost 1 base and 1 base, there was a span of 10 bases. The germline CDR1 and CDR2 sequences are LGHDT and YNNKEL (reference sequence). The chain's CDR3 is CASSQGGLPNTEAFF. The CDR3 bases are TGTGCCAGCAGCCAAGGTGGGCTGCCGAACACTGAAGCTTTCTTT.

This clone was counted between two and nine times. The rearrangement links TRBV20-1 to TRBJ2-1, with 9 bases lining up with TRBD2. Germline V gives CDR1 DFQATT, CDR2 SNEGSKA (reference sequence). The CDR3 has 13 residues. J lost 7 bases, V lost 3 bases, and 4 bases had no gene match. The CDR3 is CSASASGRNEQFF. CDR3 bases: TGCAGTGCTAGTGCGAGCGGGAGGAATGAGCAGTTCTTC.

The chain couples TRBV7-8 to TRBJ2-7; 8 bases agree with TRBD1. Germline V CDR1 and CDR2: SGHVS, FQNEAQ. The CDR3 has 14 amino acids. V was clipped by 1 base and J by 3 bases; unmatched bases: 2. CDR3 sequence (DNA): TGTGCCAGCAGCTTAGAGGGACAGGTCTACGAGCAGTACTTC. This gives the protein CASSLEGQVYEQYF.

The chain carries TRBV19 and TRBJ2-7; D gene ambiguous. CDR3 size: 9 residues. The germline V gene has CDR1 LNHDA and CDR2 SQIVND (reference sequence). CDR3 residues: CGPIYEQYF. DNA for the CDR3: TGTGGGCCGATCTACGAGCAGTACTTC.

This chain joins TRBV29-1 and TRBJ1-5; no clear D gene. The V end lost 5 bases, the J end lost 4 bases, and 18 bases lay between the germline ends. The CDR3 totals 15 residues. CDR1 is SQVTM, CDR2 ANQGSEA, per germline. The CDR3, as DNA: TGCAGCGTTATCCTGACCGGGAGTAGGAATCAGCCCCAGCATTTT. Its protein product is CSVILTGSRNQPQHF.

The rearrangement uses TRBV20-1 and TRBJ1-4, with 11 bases that match TRBD1. Germline V gives CDR1 DFQATT, CDR2 SNEGSKA (reference sequence). The CDR3 loop spans 14 amino acids. With 3 bases clipped from V and 7 bases from J, the junction kept 4 bases outside the gene matches. CDR3 in amino acids: CSASRGQGGEKLFF. The CDR3 bases are TGCAGTGCTAGTAGGGGACAGGGGGGTGAAAAACTGTTTTTT.

This clone has more than one count but fewer than ten. The chain combines TRBV5-6 with TRBJ2-1, with 7 bases identical to TRBD2. The V segment lost 4 bases and the J segment 10 bases; nucleotides outside the gene matches: 5. CDR1 and CDR2 from the germline V gene are SGHDT and YYEEEE. CDR3 size: 12 residues. The CDR3 DNA is TGTGCCAGCAGCCGGGGGGTGCCGGAGCAGTTCTTC. Translated: CASSRGVPEQFF.

This chain's CDR3 is CASSLRSSGAGTQYF. For the CDR3, the DNA is TGTGCCAGCAGTTTAAGGTCGAGCGGGGCCGGGACCCAGTACTTC. This chain links TRBV27 with TRBJ2-5, with 7 positions matching TRBD2. The V gene's germline CDR1 is MNHEY and CDR2 SMNVEV (reference sequence). The junction had 10 bases not matched to a gene; V was cut back by 2 bases and J by 7 bases. The CDR3 consists of 15 residues.

V gene TRBV27 combines with J gene TRBJ2-1, with 11 bases lining up with TRBD2. J was trimmed by 9 bases and V by 8 bases; bases with no gene match: 12. Germline assignment: CDR1 MNHEY and CDR2 SMNVEV (reference sequence). The CDR3 contains 15 residues. The CDR3 region is CASRTTSGSKSEQFF. The DNA of the CDR3 is TGTGCCAGCCGGACAACTAGCGGGAGTAAGAGTGAGCAGTTCTTC.

The rearrangement links TRBV10-3 to TRBJ1-1; 10 positions agree with TRBD1. The CDR3 length is 14 residues. CDR1 is ENHRY, CDR2 SYGVKD, per germline. Losses at the gene ends were 6 bases for V and 5 bases for J; bases not matched to a gene: 6. The CDR3 reads CAIRVGTGETEAFF. The CDR3 bases are TGTGCCATCAGAGTCGGGACAGGGGAGACTGAAGCTTTCTTT.

The chain links TRBV7-6 to TRBJ2-1; the match to TRBD2 covers 8 bases. The CDR3 length is 15 residues. Losses at the gene ends were 1 base for V and 5 bases for J; bases not matched to a gene: 4. From germline, CDR1 is SGHVS and CDR2 FNYEAQ. The CDR3 nucleotides read TGTGCCAGCAGCTTAGAACGCGGGAGGCACAATGAGCAGTTCTTC. Its translation: CASSLERGRHNEQFF. The full variable domain, in which reference TRBV7-6 and TRBJ2-1 provide the parts outside the CDR3, is GAGVSQSPRYKVTKRGQDVALRCDPISGHVSLYWYRQALGQGPEFLTYFNYEAQQDKSGLPNDRFSAERPEGSISTLTIQRTEQRDSAMYRCASSLERGRHNEQFFGPGTRLTVL.

This clone has just one count. The rearrangement links TRBV28 to TRBJ2-2, with TRBD2 matching over 16 bases. The CDR3 has 19 amino acids. The V gene end was trimmed by 4 bases and the J gene end by 1 base; junction bases not matched to a gene: 6. CDR1 MDHEN and CDR2 SYDVKM come from the germline V gene. The CDR3 DNA sequence: TGTGCCAGCAGTTCCCCGGGACTAGCGGGAGGGATGAACACCGGGGAGCTGTTTTTT. It translates to CASSSPGLAGGMNTGELFF.

This chain joins TRBV7-9 and TRBJ2-1, with unresolved D. Between the trimmed V and J ends, which lost 0 bases and 9 bases, there was a span of 6 bases. From germline, CDR1 is SEHNR and CDR2 FQNEAQ (reference sequence). The CDR3 runs 12 residues. The CDR3 DNA sequence: TGTGCCAGCAGCTTAGCGAGTGGTGAGCAGTTCTTC. Its protein is CASSLASGEQFF.

V gene TRBV4-2 combines with J gene TRBJ1-2; D is perhaps TRBD1 (5 bases). The V end was cut by 2 bases, the J end by 8 bases, with 9 bases between. The CDR3 sequence is 12 residues long. CDR1 is LGHNA, CDR2 YNFKEQ, per germline. Here the CDR3 reads CASSQTGFGYTF. CDR3 in DNA: TGTGCCAGCAGCCAAACAGGTTTCGGCTACACCTTC.